Detailed here is one T cell receptor (beta chain). Its antigen is unknown. Primers for the PCR totalled 60 Vbeta and 13 Jbeta. Using immunoSEQ multiplex PCR, the repertoire was profiled, and TCRdb retains in-frame clones only, with some absent. Of about 110,000 clones in the sample, about 76% are singletons; the top ten hold around 8%. The record originates from a study of cytomegalovirus exposure and HLA in healthy donors. Study findings and constraints: Later, TCR association rates were found to vary by HLA locus, highest for DRB1 and lowest for HLA-C.

The trim removed 5 bases at V and 3 bases at J, leaving 3 bases unmatched. Germline CDR1 SGHTA, CDR2 FQGTGA. The length of the CDR3 is 13 residues. Input material: PBMCs. The rearrangement links TRBV7-3 to TRBJ2-7, with 8 positions matching TRBD1. The sequence was obtained from a man aged 35-49 years in good health and CMV-seronegative. This CDR3 is CASSRTGGYEQYF. DNA for the CDR3: TGTGCCAGCAGCCGTACAGGGGGCTACGAGCAGTACTTC. Based on the CDR3 plus reference TRBV7-3 and TRBJ2-7, the full variable domain is GAGVSQTPSNKVTEKGKYVELRCDPISGHTALYWYRQSLGQGPEFLIYFQGTGAADDSGLPNDRFFAVRPEGSVSTLKIQRTERGDSAVYLCASSRTGGYEQYFGPGTRLTVT.